The 32 T cell receptor beta chains presented below share a single source sample, sequenced in a study of neurological immune-mediated disorders. TCRdb used MiXCR to reprocess the 5' RACE reads, holding one entry per CDR3 protein. This sample carries 55,000 or so distinct CDR3 sequences, about 4% of them seen once, and the ten largest clones take around 3%. Sequencing used PBMCs. The receptors stem from a man aged 50-59 years with multiple sclerosis.

This clonotype has ten or more counts. The rearrangement links TRBV5-1 to TRBJ2-2, with D hard to call. The CDR3 is 15 amino acids. Trimming removed 0 bases from V and 3 bases from J, with 9 bases in between. In germline, CDR1 is SGHRS, CDR2 YFSETQ. The CDR3 DNA follows: TGCGCCAGCAGCTTGGTTACCGGGTACACCGGGGAGCTGTTTTTT. Amino acid sequence: CASSLVTGYTGELFF. The whole variable domain, filled in from reference TRBV5-1 and TRBJ2-2, reads KAGVTQTPRYLIKTRGQQVTLSCSPISGHRSVSWYQQTPGQGLQFLFEYFSETQRNKGNFPGRFSGRQFSNSRSEMNVSTLELGDSALYLCASSLVTGYTGELFFGEGSRLTVL.

The table lists this clonotype with many counts. The rearrangement uses TRBV5-1 and TRBJ2-3; the match to TRBD1 covers 8 bases. The germline V gene encodes CDR1 SGHRS and CDR2 YFSETQ. Unmatched junction bases numbered 3, after V lost 2 bases and J lost 1 base. The CDR3 runs 15 residues. The CDR3 DNA is TGCGCCAGCAGCTTCTCGACAGGGGGCACAGATACGCAGTATTTT. Amino acids: CASSFSTGGTDTQYF. Complete variable domain (other parts from reference TRBV5-1 and TRBJ2-3): KAGVTQTPRYLIKTRGQQVTLSCSPISGHRSVSWYQQTPGQGLQFLFEYFSETQRNKGNFPGRFSGRQFSNSRSEMNVSTLELGDSALYLCASSFSTGGTDTQYFGPGTRLTVL.

This clonotype has a count of ten or more. The rearrangement uses TRBV12-3 or TRBV12-4 and TRBJ2-7; 9 nucleotides line up with TRBD1. With 6 bases clipped from V and 9 bases from J, the junction kept 15 bases outside the gene matches. The CDR3 runs 15 residues. The CDR3 bases are TGTGCCAGCAGCTCAGCCCGGGACAGGGTTACCTGGCAGTACTTC. The encoded protein is CASSSARDRVTWQYF.

This clonotype was seen ten or more times. This rearrangement joins TRBV20-1 to TRBJ2-3; TRBD2 matches 11 bases. This CDR3 region has 18 residues. After removal of 1 base from V and 3 bases from J, the junction contained 12 bases not matched to a gene. Germline CDR1 is DFQATT and CDR2 is SNEGSKA (reference sequence). The chain's CDR3 is CSARGVAGGPFWTDTQYF. The CDR3 region has the DNA TGCAGTGCTAGAGGAGTAGCGGGAGGGCCGTTTTGGACAGATACGCAGTATTTT.

This clonotype was seen repeatedly, ten times or more. V is TRBV15 and J is TRBJ2-3, with D maybe TRBD2 (6 bases). The CDR3 totals 17 residues. Trimming cost V 2 bases and J 4 bases, with 19 bases left between them. The germline V gene has CDR1 LNHNV and CDR2 YYDKDF (reference sequence). CDR3 residues: CATSRPSGELHSDTQYF. CDR3 coding DNA: TGTGCCACCAGCAGACCCTCGGGGGAGCTACATTCAGATACGCAGTATTTT.

This clonotype was observed many times. The V gene is TRBV7-9, the J gene TRBJ2-5; tentatively, D is TRBD1 (5 bases). From germline, CDR1 is SEHNR and CDR2 FQNEAQ (reference sequence). The V and J ends lost 5 bases and 0 bases respectively, with 13 bases between them. This CDR3 has 15 amino acids. The CDR3 DNA reads TGTGCCAGCAGCCACTACTGGGGCAACCAAGAGACCCAGTACTTC. Protein: CASSHYWGNQETQYF.

This clonotype was seen a few times. The V gene is TRBV5-1, the J gene TRBJ2-1, with D possibly being TRBD1 or TRBD2 (5 bases each). Trimming stripped 0 bases from V and 9 bases from J, with 7 bases between. The germline CDR1 and CDR2 sequences are SGHRS and YFSETQ. The CDR3 runs to 12 residues. CDR3 sequence (DNA): TGCGCCAGCAGCTTGGCCGGGACTGAGCAGTTCTTC. This codes for CASSLAGTEQFF.

This clonotype was seen many times. The rearrangement links TRBV5-1 to TRBJ2-6, with D unresolved. The CDR3 is made up of 15 amino acids. CDR1 is SGHRS, CDR2 YFSETQ, per germline. With 4 bases removed from V and 0 bases from J, the gap between germline ends came to 8 bases. For the CDR3, the DNA is TGCGCCAGCAGCCAAATAAGCTCTGGGGCCAACGTCCTGACTTTC. This encodes CASSQISSGANVLTF.

The chain carries TRBV5-1 and TRBJ2-1; 7 bases align to TRBD1. Germline values: CDR1 SGHRS, CDR2 YFSETQ. The V gene end was trimmed by 5 bases and the J gene end by 3 bases; junction bases not matched to a gene: 8. The CDR3 length is 15 residues. This CDR3 reads CASSTGTADYNEQFF. CDR3 nucleotide sequence: TGCGCCAGCAGTACCGGGACAGCTGACTACAATGAGCAGTTCTTC. The full variable domain, its missing parts supplied by reference TRBV5-1 and TRBJ2-1, is KAGVTQTPRYLIKTRGQQVTLSCSPISGHRSVSWYQQTPGQGLQFLFEYFSETQRNKGNFPGRFSGRQFSNSRSEMNVSTLELGDSALYLCASSTGTADYNEQFFGPGTRLTVL.

This clonotype was recorded many times. As DNA, the CDR3 is TGTGCCAGCAGCTTAGCCCCTCCGGGGGCCTACGAGCAGTACTTC. Translating gives CASSLAPPGAYEQYF. The gene calls are TRBV7-8 and TRBJ2-7; D perhaps matches TRBD2 (6 bases). Germline V gene sequence: CDR1 SGHVS, CDR2 FQNEAQ. This CDR3 is 15 amino acids long. Trimming cost V 0 bases and J 2 bases, with 11 bases left between them.

This clonotype was counted ten times or more. This chain uses TRBV7-8 with TRBJ2-1, with 8 bases matching TRBD1. V lost 4 bases and J lost 4; bases outside the gene matches: 9. The germline V gene has CDR1 SGHVS and CDR2 FQNEAQ. The CDR3 is made up of 16 amino acids. CDR3 coding DNA: TGTGCCAGCAGCTCTCAGGGGGACAGGCGATACAATGAGCAGTTCTTC. It encodes CASSSQGDRRYNEQFF.

This clonotype was recorded many times. The V gene is TRBV29-1, the J gene TRBJ2-3; 13 bases line up with TRBD2. The CDR3 spans 15 residues. The V gene end was trimmed by 2 bases and the J gene end by 5 bases; junction bases not matched to a gene: 4. Per the germline V gene, CDR1 is SQVTM and CDR2 is ANQGSEA. CDR3 protein: CSVEIGLAGEDTQYF. DNA of the CDR3: TGCAGCGTTGAAATTGGACTAGCGGGAGAAGATACGCAGTATTTT.

This clonotype turned up a few times. This may be a read error: a much more frequent sequence differs by one nucleotide. V is TRBV6-5 and J is TRBJ2-7; D remains ambiguous. V was trimmed by 2 bases and J by 7 bases, leaving 12 bases between them. CDR3 length: 13 amino acids. In germline, CDR1 is MNHEY, CDR2 SVGAGI. This CDR3 is CASSYGFGKEQYF. The CDR3 coding sequence is TGTGCCAGCAGTTACGGGTTTGGGAAAGAGCAGTACTTC.

The chain couples TRBV28 to TRBJ2-7; 10 bases are a match to TRBD1. The trim removed 1 base at V and 3 bases at J, leaving 6 bases unmatched. The CDR3 is 16 amino acids. The V gene's germline CDR1 is MDHEN and CDR2 SYDVKM. The CDR3, as DNA: TGTGCCAGCAGTTTATTTGGGCGGACAGGGGGCTACGAGCAGTACTTC. It encodes CASSLFGRTGGYEQYF.

In this sample, this clonotype turned up many times. V is TRBV7-9 and J is TRBJ1-2, with 8 bases lining up with TRBD1. Losses at the gene ends were 1 base for V and 4 bases for J; bases not matched to a gene: 5. CDR1 and CDR2 (germline): SEHNR, FQNEAQ (reference sequence). The CDR3 has 15 amino acids. The CDR3 DNA sequence: TGTGCCAGCAGCTTAGACCGGACAGGGTTCTATGGCTACACCTTC. Translation gives CASSLDRTGFYGYTF.

In its sample, this clonotype was seen many times. V gene TRBV4-1 combines with J gene TRBJ1-1; D gene ambiguous. The CDR3 spans 13 residues. Between the trimmed V and J ends, which lost 1 base and 4 bases, there was a span of 7 bases. Germline lookup yields CDR1 MGHRA and CDR2 YSYEKL. This CDR3 reads CASSQAAGTEAFF. In DNA form, the CDR3 reads TGCGCCAGCAGCCAAGCAGCTGGCACTGAAGCTTTCTTT.

In this sample, this clonotype turned up many times. V and J are TRBV10-1 and TRBJ2-2; 7 bases line up with TRBD2. CDR3 length: 14 amino acids. Trimming cost V 4 bases and J 5 bases; bases outside gene matches: 4. CDR1 and CDR2 from the germline V gene are WNHNN and SYGVQD (reference sequence). The CDR3, as DNA: TGCGCCAGCAGTGGCGGGAGAGGTACCGGGGAGCTGTTTTTT. Its protein product is CASSGGRGTGELFF.

Only a few counts were recorded for this clonotype. J is TRBJ2-7 and V is TRBV5-1, with 7 positions matching TRBD2. The CDR3 sequence is 14 residues long. The V gene end was trimmed by 2 bases and the J gene end by 7 bases; junction bases not matched to a gene: 9. Germline-derived CDR1 and CDR2 are SGHRS and YFSETQ. CDR3 sequence: CASSFSSGAGEQYF. CDR3 in DNA: TGCGCCAGCAGCTTTTCTAGCGGAGCCGGGGAGCAGTACTTC.

This clonotype occurred many times. The chain joins TRBV20-1 to TRBJ2-1; possibly TRBD1 for D (5 bases). Between the trimmed V and J ends, which lost 3 bases and 4 bases, there was a span of 16 bases. The V gene's germline CDR1 is DFQATT and CDR2 SNEGSKA (reference sequence). The CDR3 runs 15 residues. The CDR3 DNA is TGCAGTGCTAGCATCCCAGGGCTACCTTACAATGAGCAGTTCTTC. Translating gives CSASIPGLPYNEQFF.

This clonotype showed up many times. This chain links TRBV5-1 with TRBJ1-2, with D possibly TRBD1 on 5 matching bases. Germline assignment: CDR1 SGHRS and CDR2 YFSETQ. This CDR3 has 14 residues. V was shortened by 0 bases and J by 6 bases, with 12 bases between the two germline ends. This chain's CDR3 is CASSLALEGHGYTF. CDR3 sequence (DNA): TGCGCCAGCAGCTTGGCTTTGGAGGGGCATGGCTACACCTTC.

This clonotype was recorded many times. The chain couples TRBV5-1 to TRBJ1-4; D is ambiguous. With 4 bases removed from V and 2 bases from J, the gap between germline ends came to 12 bases. Germline CDR1 reads SGHRS; CDR2 reads YFSETQ. The CDR3 sequence is 15 residues long. In nucleotides, the CDR3 is TGCGCCAGCAGCCTCAATACGGGGACTAATGAAAAACTGTTTTTT. Its translation is CASSLNTGTNEKLFF.

This clonotype was counted at least ten times. V is TRBV29-1 and J is TRBJ1-1; D possibly corresponds to TRBD1 (6 bases). The CDR3 loop spans 11 amino acids. The germline V gene encodes CDR1 SQVTM and CDR2 ANQGSEA. V lost 0 bases and J lost 8, with 7 bases in between. This CDR3 reads CSVEEGTEAFF. The CDR3, as DNA: TGCAGCGTTGAAGAAGGGACAGAAGCTTTCTTT.

This clonotype was recorded at least ten times. The CDR3 DNA reads as TGCGCCAGCAGCGCCGGGAGCAATGAGCAGTTCTTC. Its protein product is CASSAGSNEQFF. The V call is TRBV5-1, the J call TRBJ2-1; D may be TRBD2 (6 bases). CDR3 length: 12 residues. Between the trimmed V and J ends, which lost 4 bases and 6 bases, there was a span of 8 bases. In germline, CDR1 is SGHRS, CDR2 YFSETQ.

This chain links TRBV12-3 or TRBV12-4 with TRBJ1-2, with TRBD1 as a possible D gene (6 bases). Trimming cost V 6 bases and J 1 base, with 6 bases left between them. This CDR3 is 12 amino acids long. The CDR3 loop reads CASSRGNYGYTF. CDR3 nucleotide sequence: TGTGCCAGCAGCAGGGGTAACTATGGCTACACCTTC.

This clonotype was recorded at least ten times. CDR3 region: CASSLGQYQETQYF. For the CDR3, the DNA is TGCGCCAGCAGCTTGGGACAGTACCAAGAGACCCAGTACTTC. The chain couples TRBV5-1 to TRBJ2-5, with D possibly TRBD1 on 5 matching bases. V lost 0 bases to trimming and J lost 0 bases, with 6 bases between them. There are 14 residues in the CDR3. The V gene's germline CDR1 is SGHRS and CDR2 YFSETQ.

This clonotype has a handful of counts. This rearrangement joins TRBV6-6 to TRBJ2-3; 10 bases align to TRBD2. V shed 8 bases and J 4 bases; nucleotides not matched to a gene: 9. Germline loops: CDR1 MNHNY, CDR2 SVGAGI (reference sequence). This CDR3 contains 15 residues. CDR3 bases: TGTGCCAGCGGGACGGCTAGCGGGAGTGCAGATACGCAGTATTTT. Amino acid sequence: CASGTASGSADTQYF.

The chain has TRBV6-6 and TRBJ1-1, with no clear D. V shed 8 bases and J shed 1 base, with 14 bases lying between them. CDR1 and CDR2 from the germline V gene are MNHNY and SVGAGI (reference sequence). The CDR3 runs 14 residues. CDR3 sequence (DNA): TGTGCCAGCTGTAGACTTCAAAAGAACACTGAAGCTTTCTTT. Its translation: CASCRLQKNTEAFF.

This clonotype was detected ten times or more. The rearrangement joins TRBV28 to TRBJ2-7; D uncertain. This CDR3 spans 14 amino acids. V shed 10 bases and J shed 6 bases, with 22 bases lying between them. Germline values: CDR1 MDHEN, CDR2 SYDVKM. The CDR3 DNA follows: TGTGCCACCACGAACTCGGGCCTCCCTTTCGAGCAGTACTTC. This gives the protein CATTNSGLPFEQYF.

In its sample, this clonotype was seen many times. V usage is TRBV29-1 and J usage is TRBJ2-3; 9 nucleotides agree with TRBD2. Losses at the gene ends were 4 bases for V and 1 base for J; bases not matched to a gene: 3. CDR3 length equals 14 residues. CDR1 SQVTM and CDR2 ANQGSEA come from the germline V gene. This chain's CDR3 is CSVVERGGTDTQYF. In nucleotides, the CDR3 is TGCAGCGTTGTTGAGCGGGGGGGCACAGATACGCAGTATTTT.

This clonotype was picked up many times. An end of the junction differs from the germline gene, which may be a read error. The genes are TRBV14 and TRBJ1-5; D ambiguous. CDR1 SGHDN and CDR2 FVKESK come from the germline V gene. This CDR3 region has 12 residues. The DNA of the CDR3 is TGTGCCAGCAGCCGCGTAGGTCAGCCCCAGAATTTT. Translating it yields CASSRVGQPQNF.

This clonotype was seen many times. This chain connects TRBV9 to TRBJ2-5; the match to TRBD1 covers 8 bases. Germline V gives CDR1 SGDLS, CDR2 YYNGEE. The CDR3 extends over 14 amino acids. Losses at the gene ends were 3 bases for V and 1 base for J; bases not matched to a gene: 2. The CDR3 loop reads CASSAGTGQETQYF. The DNA of the CDR3 is TGTGCCAGCAGCGCGGGGACAGGCCAAGAGACCCAGTACTTC.

This clonotype was recorded at least ten times. This chain joins TRBV20-1 and TRBJ1-5, with TRBD1 identical over 7 bases. The CDR3 extends over 13 amino acids. The V and J ends lost 5 bases and 2 bases, in that order; junction bases with no gene match: 3. Germline lookup yields CDR1 DFQATT and CDR2 SNEGSKA (reference sequence). The CDR3, as DNA: TGCAGTGCTTACGGGACAGGCAATCAGCCCCAGCATTTT. Its protein is CSAYGTGNQPQHF.